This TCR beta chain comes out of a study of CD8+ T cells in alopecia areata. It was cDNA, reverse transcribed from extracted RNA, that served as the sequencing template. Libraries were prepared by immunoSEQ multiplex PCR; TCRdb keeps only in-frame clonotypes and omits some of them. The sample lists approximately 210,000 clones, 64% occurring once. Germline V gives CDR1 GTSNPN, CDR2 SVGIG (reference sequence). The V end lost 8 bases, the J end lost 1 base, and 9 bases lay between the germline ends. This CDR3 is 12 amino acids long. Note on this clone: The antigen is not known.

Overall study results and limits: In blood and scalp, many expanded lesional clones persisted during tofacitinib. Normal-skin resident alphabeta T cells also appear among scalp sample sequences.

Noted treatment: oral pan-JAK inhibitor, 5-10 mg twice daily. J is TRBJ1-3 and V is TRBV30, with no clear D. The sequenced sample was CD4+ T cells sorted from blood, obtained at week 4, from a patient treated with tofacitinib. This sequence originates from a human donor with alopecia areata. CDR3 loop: CARSMSGNTIYF. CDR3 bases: TGTGCCCGTAGTATGTCTGGAAACACCATATATTTT.